Shown below are 27 T cell receptor beta chains from a single sample sequenced in a study of blood T cell repertoires in COVID-19. TCRdb's copy holds only in-frame clones and misses some; the assay was immunoSEQ multiplex PCR. Of under 300,000 clones detected, 88% appear once; the ten largest clones hold just under 0.8%. Material: peripheral blood. The receptors derive from a woman aged 25 to 39 with acute or convalescent COVID-19.

The count of this clone is one. The chain uses TRBV7-2 and TRBJ2-2; 15 nucleotides agree with TRBD2. Germline values: CDR1 SGHTA, CDR2 FQGNSA. This CDR3 has 17 residues. V shed 5 bases and J 7 bases; nucleotides not matched to a gene: 8. CDR3 in DNA: TGTGCCAGCAGCCTTACTTGGACTAGCGGGAGGGTCGGGGAGCTGTTTTTT. Translated: CASSLTWTSGRVGELFF.

The gene calls are TRBV3-1 (or the pseudogene TRBV3-2) and TRBJ2-6, with 7 bases identical to TRBD2. V was pared by 0 bases and J by 4 bases, with 6 bases of the junction left unmatched. CDR1 LGHDT and CDR2 YNNKEL come from the germline V gene (reference sequence). The CDR3 sequence is 17 residues long. The DNA for the CDR3 is TGTGCCAGCAGCCAAGATAGGGGAGGGGTCGGGGCCAACGTCCTGACTTTC. Protein: CASSQDRGGVGANVLTF.

The chain carries TRBV24-1 and TRBJ1-1; the match to TRBD1 covers 11 bases. The CDR3 covers 16 residues. CDR1 and CDR2 (germline): KGHDR, SFDVKD. Unmatched junction bases numbered 11, after V lost 12 bases and J lost 0 bases. CDR3 region: CAPIKRDRGVNTEAFF. The CDR3 region has the DNA TGTGCCCCTATAAAACGGGACAGGGGGGTGAACACTGAAGCTTTCTTT.

The V gene is TRBV11-2, the J gene TRBJ2-7, with D possibly TRBD2 on 6 matching bases. Germline assignment: CDR1 SGHAT and CDR2 FQNNGV. This CDR3 is 14 amino acids long. Trimming took off 2 bases at V and 4 bases at J, with 12 bases between the two ends. CDR3 sequence: CASSLSLGRYEQYF. The CDR3 DNA is TGTGCCAGCAGCTTATCTCTAGGGAGGTACGAGCAGTACTTC.

The chain joins TRBV3-1 (or the pseudogene TRBV3-2) to TRBJ2-7; TRBD2 matches at 10 bases. Germline CDR1 reads LGHDT; CDR2 reads YNNKEL (reference sequence). With 5 bases clipped from V and 4 bases from J, the junction kept 11 bases outside the gene matches. This CDR3 has 16 residues. CDR3 nucleotide sequence: TGTGCCAGCAGCAGGACCGCTAGCGGGAGTTCATACGAGCAGTACTTC. It translates to CASSRTASGSSYEQYF.

This clone occurred a few times. The CDR3 is CASSHPRRGNTGELFF. The CDR3 coding sequence is TGTGCCAGCAGCCACCCGAGGAGGGGGAACACCGGGGAGCTGTTTTTT. The V and J genes are TRBV9 and TRBJ2-2, with TRBD2 as a possible D gene (6 bases). V was trimmed by 4 bases and J by 1 base, leaving 14 bases between them. The CDR3 consists of 16 residues. The germline gives CDR1 SGDLS, CDR2 YYNGEE.

The rearrangement uses TRBV19 and TRBJ2-7, with TRBD2 as a possible D gene (5 bases). Germline CDR1 is LNHDA and CDR2 is SQIVND (reference sequence). The length of the CDR3 is 18 residues. Trimming stripped 4 bases from V and 0 bases from J, with 22 bases between. As DNA, the CDR3 is TGTGCCAGTAGTACCCAACCGGTAGGGAGACTGAGCTCCTACGAGCAGTACTTC. It encodes CASSTQPVGRLSSYEQYF.

This chain uses TRBV27 with TRBJ1-2; unclear D gene. The CDR3 runs to 14 residues. Germline V lookup: CDR1 MNHEY, CDR2 SMNVEV (reference sequence). Trimming cost V 0 bases and J 6 bases, with 11 bases left between them. DNA of the CDR3: TGTGCCAGCAGTTTATCGGTAGTCCATGATGGCTACACCTTC. Translating it yields CASSLSVVHDGYTF.

This chain uses TRBV2 with TRBJ2-3; D call uncertain. This CDR3 spans 15 amino acids. Between the trimmed V and J ends, which lost 1 base and 5 bases, there was a span of 13 bases. Per the germline V gene, CDR1 is SNHLY and CDR2 is FYNNEI. The CDR3 region has the DNA TGTGCCAGCAGTGAAGTTGGTCTTCCGGGAGATACGCAGTATTTT. It specifies CASSEVGLPGDTQYF. The entire variable domain, with the rest obtained from reference TRBV2 and TRBJ2-3, is as follows: EPEVTQTPSHQVTQMGQEVILRCVPISNHLYFYWYRQILGQKVEFLVSFYNNEISEKSEIFDDQFSVERPDGSNFTLKIRSTKLEDSAMYFCASSEVGLPGDTQYFGPGTRLTVL.

This rearrangement joins TRBV27 to TRBJ2-7; 8 bases are a match to TRBD2. The trim removed 1 base at V and 2 bases at J, leaving 7 bases unmatched. The CDR3 covers 16 residues. CDR1 is MNHEY and CDR2 is SMNVEV in the germline V gene (reference sequence). The CDR3 loop reads CASSLLSGSGAYEQYF. The CDR3 DNA sequence: TGTGCCAGCAGTTTATTAAGTGGTAGCGGGGCCTACGAGCAGTACTTC.

This clone appeared a single time. The chain combines TRBV7-9 with TRBJ1-4; 10 nucleotides line up with TRBD1. V shed 5 bases, J shed 0 bases, and the junction held 6 bases outside the gene matches. Germline V gives CDR1 SEHNR, CDR2 FQNEAQ (reference sequence). CDR3 size: 17 residues. CDR3 protein: CASSRGQGHATNEKLFF. CDR3 DNA: TGTGCCAGCAGCAGGGGACAGGGGCATGCAACTAATGAAAAACTGTTTTTT.

The V and J genes are TRBV25-1 and TRBJ1-1; TRBD1 aligns across 7 bases. V shed 8 bases and J 5 bases; nucleotides not matched to a gene: 5. The CDR3 extends over 12 amino acids. Germline V lookup: CDR1 MGHDK, CDR2 SYGVNS. This CDR3 is CASGDRETEAFF. CDR3 nucleotides: TGTGCCAGCGGCGACAGGGAGACTGAAGCTTTCTTT.

This clone was picked up many times. V gene TRBV6-2 or TRBV6-3 combines with J gene TRBJ2-7; 7 nucleotides match TRBD2. J lost 7 bases, V lost 4 bases, and 19 bases had no gene match. The CDR3 is 17 residues long. Germline V gives CDR1 MNHEY, CDR2 SVGEGT. CDR3 amino acids: CASSSFSLREGLQEQYF. The CDR3 coding sequence is TGTGCCAGCAGTTCCTTTTCCTTGAGGGAGGGCCTTCAAGAGCAGTACTTC.

The chain carries TRBV4-3 and TRBJ2-7, with D perhaps TRBD1 (5 bases). The ends were cut back, 1 base at V and 1 base at J, with 8 bases in the middle. Looked up from germline, CDR1 is LGHNA and CDR2 is YSLEER. The CDR3 length is 14 residues. The chain's CDR3 is CASSQATGSYEQYF. CDR3 coding DNA: TGCGCCAGCAGCCAAGCCACAGGTTCCTACGAGCAGTACTTC.

This clone came up once. This chain links TRBV29-1 with TRBJ1-2; D possibly corresponds to TRBD1 (6 bases). V shed 4 bases and J shed 8 bases, with 8 bases lying between them. CDR3 size: 10 residues. From germline, CDR1 is SQVTM and CDR2 ANQGSEA. The CDR3 DNA sequence: TGCAGCGTTGCAGGGGACGGCTACACCTTC. It is translated as CSVAGDGYTF.

The chain recombines TRBV10-3 with TRBJ2-1, with D possibly being TRBD2 (6 bases). CDR3 length equals 15 residues. Germline loops: CDR1 ENHRY, CDR2 SYGVKD. V lost 7 bases and J 2 bases, leaving 15 bases between the germline ends. As DNA, the CDR3 is TGTGCCATCATGAGGGGCGGGATTCCCTACAATGAGCAGTTCTTC. Translated, it gives CAIMRGGIPYNEQFF.

The chain combines TRBV9 with TRBJ2-1, with 8 bases lining up with TRBD2. V was clipped by 2 bases and J by 10 bases; unmatched bases: 11. The CDR3 is 15 amino acids. Looked up from germline, CDR1 is SGDLS and CDR2 is YYNGEE. This CDR3 is CASSVQREGLGEQFF. CDR3 bases: TGTGCCAGCAGCGTCCAACGGGAGGGCCTGGGGGAGCAGTTCTTC.

This chain connects TRBV24-1 to TRBJ2-2; tentative D call: TRBD2 (5 bases). The CDR3 totals 15 residues. Germline V CDR1 and CDR2: KGHDR, SFDVKD. V lost 1 base and J 1 base, leaving 6 bases between the germline ends. The CDR3 coding sequence is TGTGCCACCAGTGATTTCCGGGAGAACACCGGGGAGCTGTTTTTT. Encoded protein: CATSDFRENTGELFF.

The chain employs TRBV6-5 and TRBJ2-7; 7 positions match TRBD1. The CDR3 runs to 13 residues. The trim removed 6 bases at V and 3 bases at J, leaving 5 bases unmatched. Germline V lookup: CDR1 MNHEY, CDR2 SVGAGI. CDR3 coding DNA: TGTGCCAGCAGGAGACAGGGATACTACGAGCAGTACTTC. Protein product: CASRRQGYYEQYF.

The V call is TRBV30, the J call TRBJ2-5; TRBD1 might be the D (5 bases). V dropped 3 bases and J dropped 0 bases, with 17 bases sitting between them. The CDR3 contains 16 residues. Germline V gene lookup returns CDR1 GTSNPN and CDR2 SVGIG (reference sequence). CDR3 nucleotides: TGTGCCTGGAGCCAACCGTTCAGGGTGGACCAAGAGACCCAGTACTTC. Translating gives CAWSQPFRVDQETQYF.

Concerning this clone itself: One end of the junction is discordant with germline, which a read error may explain. This sequence joins TRBV5-6 and TRBJ1-2; 7 nucleotides agree with TRBD1. Germline loops: CDR1 SGHDT, CDR2 YYEEEE. The CDR3 has 12 residues. Written as DNA, the CDR3 is TGTGCCAGCAGCCAGGGGGACAATAGTCAGGACTTC. It codes for CASSQGDNSQDF.

The gene calls are TRBV5-5 and TRBJ1-2; TRBD1 is a possible D gene (6 bases). Trimming cost V 4 bases and J 3 bases, with 13 bases left between them. In germline, CDR1 is SGHKS, CDR2 YYEKEE (reference sequence). This CDR3 has 14 amino acids. The chain's CDR3 is CASSQRDTDYGYTF. CDR3 nucleotide sequence: TGTGCCAGCAGCCAAAGGGACACCGACTATGGCTACACCTTC. Looking up the rest from reference TRBV5-5 and TRBJ1-2 gives the full variable domain: DAGVTQSPTHLIKTRGQQVTLRCSPISGHKSVSWYQQVLGQGPQFIFQYYEKEERGRGNFPDRFSARQFPNYSSELNVNALLLGDSALYLCASSQRDTDYGYTFGSGTRLTVV.

The rearrangement uses TRBV18 and TRBJ2-3; TRBD2 agrees at 7 bases. This CDR3 spans 19 amino acids. CDR1 is KGHSH and CDR2 is LQKENI in the germline V gene. Germline trimming cut 3 bases from V and 2 bases from J; bases unmatched to any gene: 17. The CDR3 here is CASSPREEQVNQHTDTQYF. CDR3 sequence (DNA): TGTGCCAGCTCACCTCGGGAGGAACAGGTAAACCAACACACAGATACGCAGTATTTT.

This clone was observed once. The chain employs TRBV7-2 and TRBJ2-5; D unresolved. Germline CDR1 and CDR2: SGHTA and FQGNSA. The CDR3 runs 13 residues. V gave up 3 bases and J gave up 0 bases, with 5 bases separating them. In DNA form, the CDR3 reads TGTGCCAGCAGCTTTTCTAACCAAGAGACCCAGTACTTC. This gives the protein CASSFSNQETQYF.

This sequence joins TRBV11-2 and TRBJ2-5; 9 bases are a match to TRBD1. Germline-derived CDR1 and CDR2 are SGHAT and FQNNGV. Trimming cost V 5 bases and J 8 bases; bases outside gene matches: 9. This CDR3 region has 14 residues. The CDR3 loop reads CASSPIPGQGTQYF. The CDR3 nucleotides are TGTGCCAGCAGCCCCATACCGGGACAGGGTACCCAGTACTTC. Full variable domain (rest looked up from reference TRBV11-2 and TRBJ2-5): EAGVAQSPRYKIIEKRQSVAFWCNPISGHATLYWYQQILGQGPKLLIQFQNNGVVDDSQLPKDRFSAERLKGVDSTLKIQPAKLEDSAVYLCASSPIPGQGTQYFGPGTRLLVL.

In DNA, the CDR3 is TGTGCCTGGAGTGTATTGGCTAGCGGGACCGGGGAGCTGTTTTTT. Encoded protein: CAWSVLASGTGELFF. V is TRBV30 and J is TRBJ2-2; 8 bases match TRBD2. The junction had 5 bases not matched to a gene; V was cut back by 0 bases and J by 5 bases. Germline V gives CDR1 GTSNPN, CDR2 SVGIG (reference sequence). CDR3 length: 15 residues.

The gene calls are TRBV24-1 and TRBJ2-1; 10 bases align to TRBD1. The length of the CDR3 is 14 residues. CDR1 is KGHDR, CDR2 SFDVKD, per germline. V shed 7 bases, J shed 6 bases, and the junction held 5 bases outside the gene matches. CDR3 in DNA: TGTGCCACCAGAGACAGGGGGCGAGGCAATGAGCAGTTCTTC. Protein: CATRDRGRGNEQFF.